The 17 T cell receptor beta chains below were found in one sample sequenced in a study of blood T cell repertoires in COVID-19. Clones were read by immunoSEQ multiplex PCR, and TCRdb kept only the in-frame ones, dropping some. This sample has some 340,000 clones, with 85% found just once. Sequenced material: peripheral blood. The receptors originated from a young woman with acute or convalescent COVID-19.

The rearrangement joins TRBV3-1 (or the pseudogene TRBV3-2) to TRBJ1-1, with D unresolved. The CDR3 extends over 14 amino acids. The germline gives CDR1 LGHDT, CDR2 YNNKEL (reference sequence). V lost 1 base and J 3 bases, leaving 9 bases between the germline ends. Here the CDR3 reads CASSQGARHTEAFF. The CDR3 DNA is TGTGCCAGCAGCCAAGGGGCGCGCCACACTGAAGCTTTCTTT.

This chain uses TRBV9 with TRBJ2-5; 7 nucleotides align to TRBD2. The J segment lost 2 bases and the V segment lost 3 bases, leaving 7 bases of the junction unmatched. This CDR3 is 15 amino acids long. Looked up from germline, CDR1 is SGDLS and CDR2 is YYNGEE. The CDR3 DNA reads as TGTGCCAGCAGCGCGACCCTAGCGGATCAAGAGACCCAGTACTTC. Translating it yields CASSATLADQETQYF.

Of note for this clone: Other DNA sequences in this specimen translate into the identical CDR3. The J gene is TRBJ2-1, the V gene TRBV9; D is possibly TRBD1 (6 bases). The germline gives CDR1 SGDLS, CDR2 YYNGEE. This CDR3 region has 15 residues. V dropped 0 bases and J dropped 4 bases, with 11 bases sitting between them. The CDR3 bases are TGTGCCAGCAGCGTAGAAGGTGGGACATACAATGAGCAGTTCTTC. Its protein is CASSVEGGTYNEQFF.

CDR3 residues: CASSLWGGNNEQFF. The CDR3 DNA is TGTGCCAGTAGTCTCTGGGGAGGAAACAATGAGCAGTTCTTC. V and J are TRBV19 and TRBJ2-1; D is perhaps TRBD2 (6 bases). The CDR3 is made up of 14 amino acids. Deletions cut 5 bases from V and 5 bases from J, with 13 bases between. Germline V lookup: CDR1 LNHDA, CDR2 SQIVND (reference sequence).

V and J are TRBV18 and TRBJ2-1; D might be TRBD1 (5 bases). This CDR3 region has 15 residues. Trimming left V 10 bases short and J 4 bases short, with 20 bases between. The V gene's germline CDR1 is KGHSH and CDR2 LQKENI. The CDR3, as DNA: TGTGCCACCCAACCCACTCAGGGCATTTACAATGAGCAGTTCTTC. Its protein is CATQPTQGIYNEQFF. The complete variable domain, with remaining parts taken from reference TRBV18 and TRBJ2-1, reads NAGVMQNPRHLVRRRGQEARLRCSPMKGHSHVYWYRQLPEEGLKFMVYLQKENIIDESGMPKERFSAEFPKEGPSILRIQQVVRGDSAAYFCATQPTQGIYNEQFFGPGTRLTVL.

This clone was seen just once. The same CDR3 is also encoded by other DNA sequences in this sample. This CDR3 is CASSLGQGDQPQHF. The DNA of the CDR3 is TGCGCCAGCAGCTTGGGGCAGGGTGATCAGCCCCAGCATTTT. The rearrangement links TRBV5-1 to TRBJ1-5; possible D gene TRBD1, 5 bases. The germline gives CDR1 SGHRS, CDR2 YFSETQ. Trimming removed 0 bases from V and 5 bases from J, with 9 bases in between. The CDR3 runs 14 residues. Drawing the rest from reference TRBV5-1 and TRBJ1-5, the complete variable domain is KAGVTQTPRYLIKTRGQQVTLSCSPISGHRSVSWYQQTPGQGLQFLFEYFSETQRNKGNFPGRFSGRQFSNSRSEMNVSTLELGDSALYLCASSLGQGDQPQHFGDGTRLSIL.

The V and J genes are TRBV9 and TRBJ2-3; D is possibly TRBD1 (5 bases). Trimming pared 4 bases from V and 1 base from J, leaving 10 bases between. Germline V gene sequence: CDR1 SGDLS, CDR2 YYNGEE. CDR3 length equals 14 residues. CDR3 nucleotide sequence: TGTGCCAGCAGCCCCCCGACAGGCACAGATACGCAGTATTTT. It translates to CASSPPTGTDTQYF.

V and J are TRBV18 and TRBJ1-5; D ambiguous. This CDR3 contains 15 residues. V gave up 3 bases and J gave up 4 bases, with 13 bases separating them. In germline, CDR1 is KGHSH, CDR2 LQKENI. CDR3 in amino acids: CASSPLAVTNQPQHF. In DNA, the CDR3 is TGTGCCAGCTCACCTTTAGCGGTTACGAATCAGCCCCAGCATTTT.

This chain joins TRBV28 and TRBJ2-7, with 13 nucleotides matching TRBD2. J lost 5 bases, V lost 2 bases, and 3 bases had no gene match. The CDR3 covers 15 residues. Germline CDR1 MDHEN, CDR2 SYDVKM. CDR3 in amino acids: CASSLIGLAGDEQYF. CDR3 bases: TGTGCCAGCAGTTTAATCGGACTAGCGGGAGACGAGCAGTACTTC.

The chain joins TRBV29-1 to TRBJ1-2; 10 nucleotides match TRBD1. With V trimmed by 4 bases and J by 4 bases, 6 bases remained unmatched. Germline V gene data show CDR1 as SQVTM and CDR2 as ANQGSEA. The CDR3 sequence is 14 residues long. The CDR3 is CSVVAGTGVYGYTF. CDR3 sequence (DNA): TGCAGCGTTGTGGCCGGGACAGGGGTCTATGGCTACACCTTC.

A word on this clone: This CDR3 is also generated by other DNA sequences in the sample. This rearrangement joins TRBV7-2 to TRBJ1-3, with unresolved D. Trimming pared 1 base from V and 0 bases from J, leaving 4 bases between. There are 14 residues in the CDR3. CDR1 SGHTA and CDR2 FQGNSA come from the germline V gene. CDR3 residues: CASSLVYSGNTIYF. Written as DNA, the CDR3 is TGTGCCAGCAGCTTAGTGTACTCTGGAAACACCATATATTTT.

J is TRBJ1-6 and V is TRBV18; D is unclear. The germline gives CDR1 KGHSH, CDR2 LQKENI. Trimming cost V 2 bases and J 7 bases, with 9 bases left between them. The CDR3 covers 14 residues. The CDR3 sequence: CASSPTGMNSPLHF. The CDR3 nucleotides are TGTGCCAGCTCACCAACCGGGATGAATTCACCCCTCCACTTT.

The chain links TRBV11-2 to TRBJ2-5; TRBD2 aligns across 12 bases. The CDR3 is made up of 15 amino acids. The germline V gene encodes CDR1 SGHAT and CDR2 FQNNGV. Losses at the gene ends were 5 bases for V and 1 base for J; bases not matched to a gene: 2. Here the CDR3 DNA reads TGTGCCAGCAGCCCGACTAGCGGGAGCCAAGAGACCCAGTACTTC. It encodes CASSPTSGSQETQYF.

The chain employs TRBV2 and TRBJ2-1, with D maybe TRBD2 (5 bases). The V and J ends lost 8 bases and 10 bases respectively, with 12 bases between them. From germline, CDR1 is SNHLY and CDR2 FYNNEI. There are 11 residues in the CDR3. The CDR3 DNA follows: TGTGCCAGCGCCCAACCGGGGGAGCAGTTCTTC. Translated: CASAQPGEQFF.

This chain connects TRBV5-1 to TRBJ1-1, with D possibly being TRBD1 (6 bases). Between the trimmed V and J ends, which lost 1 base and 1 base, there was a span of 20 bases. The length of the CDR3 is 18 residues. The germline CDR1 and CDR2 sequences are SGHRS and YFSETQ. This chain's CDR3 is CASSLSRVEQGTNTEAFF. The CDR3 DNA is TGCGCCAGCAGCTTGTCCCGGGTGGAACAGGGCACGAACACTGAAGCTTTCTTT.

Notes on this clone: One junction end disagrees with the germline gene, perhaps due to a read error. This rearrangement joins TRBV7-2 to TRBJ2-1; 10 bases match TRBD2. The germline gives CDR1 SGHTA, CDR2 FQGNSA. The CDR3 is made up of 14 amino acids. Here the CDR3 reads CASSLAGAYNEQFF. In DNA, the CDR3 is TGTGCCAGCAGCCTAGCGGGAGCCTACAATGAGCAGTTCTTC.

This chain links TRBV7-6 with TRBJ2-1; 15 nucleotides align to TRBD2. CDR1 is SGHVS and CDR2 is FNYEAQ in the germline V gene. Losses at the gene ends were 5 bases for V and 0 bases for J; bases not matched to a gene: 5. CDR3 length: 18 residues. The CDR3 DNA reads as TGTGCCAGCAGCCCGGGACTAGCGGGGGGAGACTCCTACAATGAGCAGTTCTTC. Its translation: CASSPGLAGGDSYNEQFF.